This T cell receptor beta chain derives from a study of T-cell reconstitution after alpha-beta-depleted transplantation in children. This clonotype came up many times. Germline V lookup: CDR1 DFQATT, CDR2 SNEGSKA (reference sequence). CDR3 length: 17 amino acids. J gave up 4 bases and V 3 bases, and 14 bases lay outside the gene matches. The library targeted TCRbeta and was prepared with unique molecular identifiers. In TCRdb, the PCR reads were re-called with MiXCR into one record per CDR3 protein. The sample has under 35,000 distinct CDR3 sequences, 5% to 7% seen once; the top ten hold about 7%. The sequence came from a male patient younger than 18 who had a stem cell transplant for acute myeloid leukemia, so the T cells may come from the graft donor. This specimen was PBMCs, mostly from graft donor cells, taken 180 days after TCRalphabeta/CD19-depleted stem cell transplant. The chain couples TRBV20-1 to TRBJ2-1; 8 bases line up with TRBD2. The CDR3 region is CSASEPTSGGGYNEQFF. CDR3 DNA: TGCAGTGCTAGCGAACCTACTAGCGGCGGAGGGTACAATGAGCAGTTCTTC.